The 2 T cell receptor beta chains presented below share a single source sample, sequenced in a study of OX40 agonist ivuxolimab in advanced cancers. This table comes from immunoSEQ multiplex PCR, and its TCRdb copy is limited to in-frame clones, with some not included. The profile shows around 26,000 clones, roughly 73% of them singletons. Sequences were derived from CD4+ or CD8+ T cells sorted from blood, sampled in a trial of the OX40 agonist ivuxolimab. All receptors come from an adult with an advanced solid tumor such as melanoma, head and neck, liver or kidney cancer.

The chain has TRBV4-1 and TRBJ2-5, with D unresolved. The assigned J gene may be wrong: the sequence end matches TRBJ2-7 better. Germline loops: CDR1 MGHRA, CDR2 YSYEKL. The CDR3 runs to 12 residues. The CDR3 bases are TGCGCCAGCGCCGGATCGGCCCTCGAGCAGTACTTC. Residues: CASAGSALEQYF.

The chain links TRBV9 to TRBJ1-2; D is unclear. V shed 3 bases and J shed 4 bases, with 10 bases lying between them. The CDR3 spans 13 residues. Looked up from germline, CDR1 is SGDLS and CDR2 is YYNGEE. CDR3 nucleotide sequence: TGTGCCAGCAGCGACGGACGGTCCTATGGCTACACCTTC. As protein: CASSDGRSYGYTF.